A selection of T cell receptor beta chains follows, all from one sample in a study of cytomegalovirus exposure and HLA in healthy donors. Using immunoSEQ multiplex PCR, the repertoire was profiled, and TCRdb retains in-frame clones only, with some absent. The sample yields some 170,000 clones, almost 80% seen once. Input material: PBMCs. All receptors derive from a man aged 35 to 55 in good health and CMV-seropositive. CDR3s include the opening cysteine and the closing phenylalanine or tryptophan. Each record gives: J gene, V gene, CDR3 protein.

j_call: TRBJ2-6; v_call: TRBV19; cdr3_aa: CASSPTTDRQSGANVLTF
j_call: TRBJ2-7; v_call: TRBV7-8; cdr3_aa: CASSLAGQASYEQYF
j_call: TRBJ2-4; v_call: TRBV30; cdr3_aa: CAWSVGSLAKNSQYF
j_call: TRBJ1-3; v_call: TRBV29-1; cdr3_aa: CSVETGNTIYF
j_call: TRBJ2-7; v_call: TRBV30; cdr3_aa: CAWRLTGGFYEQYF
j_call: TRBJ2-1; v_call: TRBV6-1; cdr3_aa: CASMRSAGGLNEQFF
j_call: TRBJ1-5; v_call: TRBV18; cdr3_aa: CASSFEGGSNQPQHF
j_call: TRBJ2-7; v_call: TRBV28; cdr3_aa: CASSPTTGGYEQYF
j_call: TRBJ2-4; v_call: TRBV2; cdr3_aa: CASRRESVAKNSQYF
j_call: TRBJ1-1; v_call: TRBV4-2; cdr3_aa: CASSYSPTQNTEAFF
j_call: TRBJ1-1; v_call: TRBV19; cdr3_aa: CASKKLGSGRVGRNTEAFF
j_call: TRBJ1-6; v_call: TRBV5-1; cdr3_aa: CASSLPRVDSPLHF
j_call: TRBJ1-1; v_call: TRBV5-5; cdr3_aa: CASSFYSEAFF
j_call: TRBJ2-5; v_call: TRBV14; cdr3_aa: CASSQDSGTGETQYF
j_call: TRBJ2-1; v_call: TRBV5-4; cdr3_aa: CASLAGVGSYNEQFF
j_call: TRBJ2-1; v_call: TRBV4-2; cdr3_aa: CASSPDSGADDEQFF
j_call: TRBJ1-1; v_call: TRBV15; cdr3_aa: CATSRDSGNTEAFF
j_call: TRBJ2-2; v_call: TRBV9; cdr3_aa: CASSLSASGRESGELFF
j_call: TRBJ2-3; v_call: TRBV29-1; cdr3_aa: CSASGTSGNSADTQYF
j_call: TRBJ2-1; v_call: TRBV4-2; cdr3_aa: CASSQDLTRSGRAGVKFF
j_call: TRBJ2-1; v_call: TRBV7-2; cdr3_aa: CASSLHRLSYNEQFF
j_call: TRBJ1-2; v_call: TRBV5-6; cdr3_aa: CASSLPFAVAGYTF
j_call: TRBJ2-5; v_call: TRBV5-1; cdr3_aa: CASSPRGLLVLAPETQYF
j_call: TRBJ1-4; v_call: TRBV18; cdr3_aa: CASSSGLNEKLFF
j_call: TRBJ2-7; v_call: TRBV7-9; cdr3_aa: CASSTTGAPKQYF
j_call: TRBJ1-2; v_call: TRBV4-1; cdr3_aa: CASSQVSGGGGGYGYTF
j_call: TRBJ2-1; v_call: TRBV6-6; cdr3_aa: CASSYSRTRTDEQFF
j_call: TRBJ2-3; v_call: TRBV7-8; cdr3_aa: CASSLLSSGRGDTQYF
j_call: TRBJ2-1; v_call: TRBV2; cdr3_aa: CASSEAPGGNNEQFF
j_call: TRBJ2-1; v_call: TRBV28; cdr3_aa: CASSFWPESIRFF
j_call: TRBJ1-4; v_call: TRBV10-1; cdr3_aa: CASSEGTGTNEKLFF
j_call: TRBJ1-4; v_call: TRBV27; cdr3_aa: CASSLGQTATNEKLFF
j_call: TRBJ2-7; v_call: TRBV4-1; cdr3_aa: CASSQDSGIYYEQYF
j_call: TRBJ2-7; v_call: TRBV9; cdr3_aa: CASSVWDRSYEQYF
j_call: TRBJ2-7; v_call: TRBV27; cdr3_aa: CASSLSRVWGLVVGEQYF
j_call: TRBJ1-3; v_call: TRBV6-5; cdr3_aa: CASSRGTRNTIYF
j_call: TRBJ2-1; v_call: TRBV11-2; cdr3_aa: CASSPGSRLNEQFF
j_call: TRBJ1-2; v_call: TRBV9; cdr3_aa: CASSGARGVGYTF
j_call: TRBJ2-1; v_call: TRBV30; cdr3_aa: CAWGTGVYNEQFF
j_call: TRBJ1-1; v_call: TRBV4-1; cdr3_aa: CASSHPGQGGTEAFF
j_call: TRBJ2-1; v_call: TRBV9; cdr3_aa: CASGPSGRVFNEQFF
j_call: TRBJ2-7; v_call: TRBV5-1; cdr3_aa: CASTFGTGTYEQYF
j_call: TRBJ2-2; v_call: TRBV5-1; cdr3_aa: CASSLAQGSTGELFF
j_call: TRBJ1-5; v_call: TRBV10-3; cdr3_aa: CATTGQWGDQPQHF
j_call: TRBJ2-3; v_call: TRBV9; cdr3_aa: CASSVALYTDTQYF
j_call: TRBJ2-7; v_call: TRBV5-4; cdr3_aa: CASSLSSGGSYEQYF
j_call: TRBJ2-5; v_call: TRBV5-6; cdr3_aa: CASSHPTGGRETQYF
j_call: TRBJ2-2; v_call: TRBV29-1; cdr3_aa: CSVGPDRINTGELFF
j_call: TRBJ2-3; v_call: TRBV5-1; cdr3_aa: CASSLGPQAFSTDTQYF
j_call: TRBJ2-5; v_call: TRBV5-1; cdr3_aa: CASSSTTSKETQYF
j_call: TRBJ2-2; v_call: TRBV7-8; cdr3_aa: CASSWLAGEDTGELFF
j_call: TRBJ2-1; v_call: TRBV6-6; cdr3_aa: CATSPGGRGGEQFF
j_call: TRBJ2-2; v_call: TRBV6-1; cdr3_aa: CASSRTGVNTGELFF
j_call: TRBJ2-7; v_call: TRBV6-6; cdr3_aa: CASSFGLAGAEEQYF
j_call: TRBJ1-3; v_call: TRBV19; cdr3_aa: CASWDRDSGNTIYF